This TCR beta chain was identified in a study of human versus mouse CDR3 diversity and MHC coevolution. Across the whole study: Reportedly, immunoSEQ detects one in 200,000 T cells with minimized PCR bias.

The CDR3 extends over 14 amino acids. V lost 7 bases and J lost 6; bases outside the gene matches: 9. CDR1 MNHEY and CDR2 SVGAGI come from the germline V gene. The table came from immunoSEQ multiplex PCR; TCRdb's copy has only in-frame clones and leaves some out. The data show about 81,000 clones, over 85% seen once. As regards this clone: The antigen remains undetermined.

Study results and caveats: Clonal inequality was lowest in most of the three human donors. Human CDR3s averaged more deletions and insertions than mouse CDR3s.

The chain combines TRBV6-5 with TRBJ2-1, with 7 bases aligning to TRBD2. The TCR originated in a person between 25 and 70 years old in good health. The sequenced sample was naive CD4+ T cells from blood. Subset indicated: CD45RO-negative CD62L-positive naive CD4 T cells. This CDR3 reads CASKELAWGNEQFF. The CDR3 bases are TGTGCCAGCAAGGAACTAGCGTGGGGCAATGAGCAGTTCTTC.